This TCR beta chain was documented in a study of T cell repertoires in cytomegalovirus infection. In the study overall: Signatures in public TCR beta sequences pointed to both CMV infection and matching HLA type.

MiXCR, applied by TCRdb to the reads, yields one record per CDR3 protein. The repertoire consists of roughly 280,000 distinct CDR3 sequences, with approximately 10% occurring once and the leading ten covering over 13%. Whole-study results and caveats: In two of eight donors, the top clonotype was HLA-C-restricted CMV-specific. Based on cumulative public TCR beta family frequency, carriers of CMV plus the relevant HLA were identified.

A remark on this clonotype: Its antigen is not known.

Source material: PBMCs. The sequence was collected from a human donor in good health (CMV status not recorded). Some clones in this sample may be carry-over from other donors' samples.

CDR3 sequence (DNA): TGCAGTGCTAGAACCTCTGAGGGGGCCGGTAGCCCCTACGAGCAGTACTTC. Translation: CSARTSEGAGSPYEQYF. This rearrangement joins TRBV20-1 to TRBJ2-7, with 7 bases lining up with TRBD1. V lost 2 bases and J lost 2; bases outside the gene matches: 15. The CDR3 contains 17 residues. Germline CDR1 DFQATT, CDR2 SNEGSKA (reference sequence).